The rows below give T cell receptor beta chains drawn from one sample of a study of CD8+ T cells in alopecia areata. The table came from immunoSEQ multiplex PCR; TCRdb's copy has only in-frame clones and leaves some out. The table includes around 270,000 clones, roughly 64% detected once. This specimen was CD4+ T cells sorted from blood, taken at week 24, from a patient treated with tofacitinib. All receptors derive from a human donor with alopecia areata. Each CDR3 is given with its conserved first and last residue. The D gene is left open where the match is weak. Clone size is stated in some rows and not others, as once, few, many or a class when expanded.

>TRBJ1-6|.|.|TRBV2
CASSERLGSPLHF
TGTGCCAGCAGTGAACGGTTGGGTTCACCCCTCCACTTT
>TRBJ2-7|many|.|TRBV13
CASSFFQGREQYF
TGTGCCAGCAGCTTCTTTCAGGGTCGCGAGCAGTACTTC
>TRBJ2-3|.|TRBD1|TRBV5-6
CASSLGQGATDTQYF
TGTGCCAGCAGCCTGGGACAGGGGGCGACAGATACGCAGTATTTT
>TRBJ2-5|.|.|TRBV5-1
CASSLARETQYF
TGCGCCAGCAGCTTAGCACGGGAGACCCAGTACTTC
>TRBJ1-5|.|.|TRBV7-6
CASSADSHNQPQHF
TGTGCCAGCAGCGCGGACAGCCACAATCAGCCCCAGCATTTT
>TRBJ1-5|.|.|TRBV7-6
CASSSTPGSSNQPQHF
TGTGCCAGCAGCTCCACCCCGGGGTCTAGCAATCAGCCCCAGCATTTT
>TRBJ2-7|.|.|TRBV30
CAATIGSYEQYF
TGTGCCGCCACCATTGGGTCCTACGAGCAGTACTTC
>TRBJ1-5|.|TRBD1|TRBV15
CATSSPGGGQPQHF
TGTGCCACCAGCAGTCCAGGGGGCGGTCAGCCCCAGCATTTT
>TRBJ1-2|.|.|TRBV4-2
CASSQVLAENYGYTF
TGTGCCAGCAGCCAAGTGTTGGCAGAAAACTATGGCTACACCTTC
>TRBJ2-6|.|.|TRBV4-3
CASSQGGSRTGANVLTF
TGCGCCAGCAGCCAAGGAGGGAGTAGGACTGGGGCCAACGTCCTGACTTTC
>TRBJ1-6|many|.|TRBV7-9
CASSLDRAWRLHF
TGTGCCAGCAGCTTAGATCGGGCTTGGCGCCTCCACTTT
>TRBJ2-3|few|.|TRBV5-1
CASSLEGPGITDTQYF
TGCGCCAGCAGCTTGGAGGGCCCCGGAATCACAGATACGCAGTATTTT
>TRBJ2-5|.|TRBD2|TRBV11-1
CASSFLGPAAGVETQYF
TGTGCCAGCAGCTTCCTGGGTCCCGCGGCGGGGGTGGAGACCCAGTACTTC
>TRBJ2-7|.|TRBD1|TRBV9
CASSEGQGASEQYF
TGTGCCAGCAGCGAAGGACAGGGGGCCAGCGAGCAGTACTTC
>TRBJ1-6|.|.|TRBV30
CAWSPRNNSPLHF
TGTGCCTGGAGTCCGCGGAATAATTCACCCCTCCACTTT
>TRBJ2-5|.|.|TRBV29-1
CSVEQGFGETQYF
TGCAGCGTTGAACAGGGATTCGGAGAGACCCAGTACTTC
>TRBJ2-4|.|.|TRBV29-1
CSARRGGGESGIQYF
TGCAGCGCCCGGAGGGGGGGTGGGGAGTCGGGCATTCAGTACTTC
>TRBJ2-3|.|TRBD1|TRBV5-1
CASSSSGTGLTDTQYF
TGCGCCAGCAGCTCATCCGGGACAGGCCTCACAGATACGCAGTATTTT
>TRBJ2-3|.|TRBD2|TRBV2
CASRKLAGGTDTQYF
TGTGCCAGCAGGAAACTAGCGGGGGGCACAGATACGCAGTATTTT
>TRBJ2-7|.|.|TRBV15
CATSRDSEQYF
TGTGCCACCAGCAGAGATAGCGAGCAGTACTTC
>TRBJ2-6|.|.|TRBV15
CATTLGGPGANVLTF
TGTGCCACCACCCTAGGGGGGCCTGGGGCCAACGTCCTGACTTTC
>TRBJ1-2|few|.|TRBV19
CASRQQGDGYTF
TGTGCCAGTAGGCAACAGGGAGATGGCTACACCTTC
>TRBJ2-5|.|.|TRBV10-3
CAISEGNGKGETQYF
TGTGCCATCAGTGAGGGTAACGGCAAAGGGGAGACCCAGTACTTC
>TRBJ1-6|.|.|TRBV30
CAWSVRRQRNSPLHF
TGTGCCTGGAGTGTACGTCGACAGAGGAATTCACCCCTCCACTTT
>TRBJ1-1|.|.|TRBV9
CASSVEFRTEAFF
TGTGCCAGCAGCGTAGAGTTCCGCACTGAAGCTTTCTTT
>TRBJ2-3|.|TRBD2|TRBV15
CATSRNSGGDGDTQYF
TGTGCCACCAGCAGAAATAGCGGGGGGGATGGAGATACGCAGTATTTT
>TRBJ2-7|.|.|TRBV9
CASSVAAVSYEQYF
TGTGCCAGCAGCGTAGCGGCGGTCTCCTACGAGCAGTACTTC
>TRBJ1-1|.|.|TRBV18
CASSPSLYEAFF
TGTGCCAGCTCACCATCCCTTTATGAAGCTTTCTTT
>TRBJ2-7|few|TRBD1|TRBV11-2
CASRDMGTEDSYEQYF
TGTGCCAGCAGAGACATGGGGACAGAGGACTCCTACGAGCAGTACTTC